This TCR beta chain is drawn from a study of cytomegalovirus exposure and HLA in healthy donors. Study information: Within an early data release were around 87 million unique TCRs drawn from HLA-typed donors. The study's findings and limits: The analysis excluded some indistinguishable V segments, including TRBV6-2 and TRBV6-3.

The PCR employed 60 Vbeta primers together with 13 Jbeta primers. Profiling relied on immunoSEQ multiplex PCR, and the TCRdb table lists in-frame clones only, not all of them. In the table there are about 160,000 clones, over 70% of which are singletons. With respect to this clone: What it binds is not known.

Looked up from germline, CDR1 is MNHNS and CDR2 is SASEGT. The CDR3 runs 16 residues. The ends were cut back, 2 bases at V and 3 bases at J, with 14 bases in the middle. Specimen: PBMCs. V and J are TRBV6-1 and TRBJ1-5; the D gene is possibly TRBD1 (6 bases). The source of this sequence is a woman aged 25 to 39 in good health and CMV-seronegative. CDR3 in DNA: TGTGCCAGCAGTGAAAGTACAGGGTTCGACAATCAGCCCCAGCATTTT. This encodes CASSESTGFDNQPQHF.